This is a list of T cell receptor beta chains from one sample in a study of blood T cell repertoires in COVID-19. Sequencing used immunoSEQ multiplex PCR; TCRdb keeps in-frame clones, though not all of them. This table has approximately 270,000 clones, around 82% appearing once. Sequencing input: peripheral blood. The source is a human donor with COVID-19, enrolled during active disease. The donor label of this sample is uncertain. The CDR3 runs from the conserved cysteine through the conserved F or W. A D gene is named only where the DNA matches it firmly. Expanded clones get a size class; other rows say once, few or many, or leave the size out.

TRBJ2-3 | TRBV29-1 | . | . | CSVESGTDTQYF | TGCAGCGTTGAATCGGGCACAGATACGCAGTATTTT
TRBJ2-5 | TRBV7-8 | . | . | CASSRTSNRAPQETQYF | TGTGCCAGCAGCCGAACGTCGAACAGGGCTCCCCAAGAGACCCAGTACTTC
TRBJ2-3 | TRBV5-1 | . | . | CASSLAVTPDTDTQYF | TGCGCCAGCAGCTTGGCCGTTACCCCAGACACAGATACGCAGTATTTT
TRBJ2-2 | TRBV27 | TRBD2 | . | CASSPPVRTSGGRATTGELFF | TGTGCCAGCAGCCCCCCCGTTAGGACTAGCGGAGGACGGGCCACCACCGGGGAGCTGTTTTTT
TRBJ1-1 | TRBV7-9 | . | once | CASSLARGGTQAFF | TGTGCCAGCAGCTTAGCGCGGGGAGGGACGCAAGCTTTCTTT
TRBJ2-1 | TRBV6-6 | TRBD2 | . | CASSYEAGASNEQFF | TGTGCCAGCAGTTACGAAGCGGGAGCTTCCAATGAGCAGTTCTTC
TRBJ2-4 | TRBV10-1 | . | . | CASSITGSWIQYF | TGCGCCAGCAGTATAACAGGGTCTTGGATTCAGTACTTC
TRBJ1-5 | TRBV6-5 | . | . | CASSTGDKQPQHF | TGTGCCAGCAGTACAGGAGACAAACAGCCCCAGCATTTT
TRBJ1-1 | TRBV29-1 | . | . | CSVEDRGGGTEAFF | TGCAGCGTTGAAGACCGGGGTGGTGGCACTGAAGCTTTCTTT
TRBJ1-2 | TRBV7-9 | . | few | CASSLLRVNGYTF | TGTGCCAGCAGCTTACTCAGGGTAAATGGCTACACCTTC
TRBJ1-2 | TRBV6-5 | . | . | CASSYNPTPNYGYTF | TGTGCCAGCAGTTATAACCCTACCCCTAACTATGGCTACACCTTC
TRBJ1-1 | TRBV7-8 | TRBD1 | . | CASSRTGGSTEAFF | TGTGCCAGCAGCCGTACAGGGGGAAGCACTGAAGCTTTCTTT
TRBJ1-6 | TRBV5-4 | . | once | CASSLSVDSPLHF | TGTGCCAGCAGCTTGTCGGTCGATTCACCCCTCCACTTT
TRBJ2-1 | TRBV10-1 | TRBD2 | . | CASSDSSGAVEQFF | TGCGCCAGCAGTGATTCTAGCGGGGCCGTCGAGCAGTTCTTC
TRBJ1-1 | TRBV7-9 | TRBD1 | . | CASSLPDRGPLNTEAFF | TGTGCCAGCAGCTTACCTGACAGGGGCCCCTTGAACACTGAAGCTTTCTTT
TRBJ2-7 | TRBV5-6 | . | . | CASSFQGPGWEQYF | TGTGCCAGCAGCTTTCAGGGGCCCGGGTGGGAGCAGTACTTC
TRBJ2-7 | TRBV7-8 | TRBD1 | . | CASSVDRDSSYEQYF | TGTGCCAGCAGCGTCGACCGGGACAGTTCCTACGAGCAGTACTTC
TRBJ1-1 | TRBV28 | . | few | CASELGAHTEAFF | TGTGCCAGCGAGTTGGGGGCTCACACTGAAGCTTTCTTT
TRBJ2-1 | TRBV3-1/TRBV3-2 | TRBD2 | once | CASSLTSGGAFF | TGTGCCAGCAGCCTTACTAGCGGGGGGGCGTTCTTC
TRBJ2-7 | TRBV30 | TRBD2 | . | CAWSLAVGAYEQYF | TGTGCCTGGAGCCTAGCGGTGGGGGCCTACGAGCAGTACTTC
TRBJ1-4 | TRBV28 | . | . | CASSRRGTPNEKLFF | TGTGCCAGCTCCCGACGAGGGACACCTAATGAAAAACTGTTTTTT
TRBJ2-1 | TRBV19 | TRBD2 | . | CASSAGGGNEQFF | TGTGCCAGTAGTGCGGGAGGAGGGAATGAGCAGTTCTTC
TRBJ2-1 | TRBV7-6 | TRBD2 | . | CASSLGASGGYNEQFF | TGTGCCAGCAGCTTAGGAGCCAGCGGGGGATACAATGAGCAGTTCTTC
TRBJ2-1 | TRBV6-6 | . | . | CASSYGAASYNEQFF | TGTGCCAGCAGTTACGGGGCAGCCTCCTACAATGAGCAGTTCTTC
TRBJ2-2 | TRBV6-6 | . | . | CASVTGFDTGELFF | TGTGCCAGCGTTACAGGGTTCGACACCGGGGAGCTGTTTTTT
TRBJ2-1 | TRBV24-1 | TRBD2 | . | CATSPGRATYNEQFF | TGTGCCACCAGCCCCGGGAGGGCGACCTACAATGAGCAGTTCTTC
TRBJ2-7 | TRBV12-3/TRBV12-4 | . | few | CASSLVEGAGQYF | TGTGCCAGCAGTTTAGTGGAGGGTGCTGGGCAGTACTTC
TRBJ2-3 | TRBV11-1 | . | . | CASSSRWRPGDTQYF | TGTGCCAGCAGTTCAAGGTGGCGGCCCGGGGATACGCAGTATTTT
TRBJ1-6 | TRBV6-5 | TRBD1 | . | CASSPPGQPHSPLHF | TGTGCCAGCAGTCCACCGGGACAGCCACATTCACCCCTCCACTTT
TRBJ1-3 | TRBV5-1 | . | . | CASSLVSGEGSGNTIYF | TGCGCCAGCAGCTTGGTGTCGGGCGAGGGTTCTGGAAACACCATATATTTT
TRBJ2-2 | TRBV28 | TRBD1 | . | CASSFAGTGVFTGELFF | TGTGCCAGCAGTTTCGCCGGGACAGGGGTTTTTACCGGGGAGCTGTTTTTT
TRBJ1-1 | TRBV14 | . | . | CASSQRLTRDINTEAFF | TGTGCCAGCAGCCAACGGTTAACGAGAGACATTAACACTGAAGCTTTCTTT
TRBJ1-6 | TRBV7-9 | . | . | CASSLEQGSPLHF | TGTGCCAGCAGCTTGGAACAGGGTTCACCCCTCCACTTT
TRBJ1-1 | TRBV5-6 | TRBD1 | . | CASSFGTGWNTEAFF | TGTGCCAGCAGCTTTGGGACAGGCTGGAACACTGAAGCTTTCTTT
TRBJ2-7 | TRBV5-5 | . | once | CASSAAGYEQYF | TGTGCCAGCAGCGCGGCGGGTTACGAGCAGTACTTC
TRBJ1-1 | TRBV19 | . | . | CASSIVTTGNTEAFF | TGTGCCAGTAGTATAGTAACAACAGGCAACACTGAAGCTTTCTTT
TRBJ1-4 | TRBV30 | TRBD1 | once | CAWSEEGGRALTNEKLFF | TGTGCCTGGAGTGAAGAAGGGGGCAGGGCCTTAACTAATGAAAAACTGTTTTTT
TRBJ2-7 | TRBV19 | TRBD2 | . | CASSLYRQLAGGYF | TGTGCCAGTAGTCTCTACCGGCAACTAGCGGGAGGTTACTTC
TRBJ1-6 | TRBV11-2 | TRBD1 | . | CASSFGGTDNSPLHF | TGTGCCAGCAGCTTCGGTGGGACAGATAATTCACCCCTCCACTTT
TRBJ1-1 | TRBV30 | . | few | CASPGGTEAFF | TGTGCCTCCCCCGGGGGCACTGAAGCTTTCTTT
TRBJ2-7 | TRBV30 | . | . | CAWSYTGFWEQYF | TGTGCCTGGAGTTACACAGGGTTCTGGGAGCAGTACTTC
TRBJ1-1 | TRBV19 | . | . | CASKAQGRSTEAFF | TGTGCCAGTAAGGCCCAAGGAAGGAGCACTGAAGCTTTCTTT
TRBJ1-4 | TRBV30 | . | . | CAWSVPGGFRGLFF | TGTGCCTGGAGTGTCCCCGGGGGTTTCAGAGGACTGTTTTTT
TRBJ2-5 | TRBV3-1/TRBV3-2 | TRBD2 | . | CASSQRTSGRGETQYF | TGTGCCAGCAGCCAAAGGACTAGCGGGAGAGGTGAGACCCAGTACTTC
TRBJ2-2 | TRBV19 | TRBD2 | . | CASNLADTVAGELFF | TGTGCCAGTAACCTAGCGGACACTGTCGCCGGGGAGCTGTTTTTT
TRBJ2-7 | TRBV18 | TRBD1 | . | CASSSSGTGNEQYF | TGTGCCAGCTCATCCTCCGGGACAGGGAACGAGCAGTACTTC
TRBJ1-5 | TRBV7-2 | . | . | CASSPKGDQPQHF | TGTGCCAGCAGCCCCAAAGGGGATCAGCCCCAGCATTTT
TRBJ1-1 | TRBV6-5 | . | few | CASSQQGATEAFF | TGTGCCAGCAGTCAACAGGGAGCCACTGAAGCTTTCTTT
TRBJ2-5 | TRBV3-1/TRBV3-2 | TRBD1 | . | CASSHRQGRETQYF | TGTGCCAGCAGCCACCGACAGGGGCGGGAGACCCAGTACTTC
TRBJ1-1 | TRBV7-9 | TRBD1 | . | CASSYYSNRGNTEAFF | TGTGCCAGCAGTTACTATTCCAACAGGGGGAACACTGAAGCTTTCTTT
TRBJ2-4 | TRBV7-8 | TRBD2 | . | CASSPTSGSSIQYF | TGTGCCAGCAGCCCAACTAGCGGGAGTTCCATTCAGTACTTC
TRBJ2-2 | TRBV7-8 | TRBD2 | . | CASSLLAGDNTGELFF | TGTGCCAGCAGCTTATTGGCGGGAGATAACACCGGGGAGCTGTTTTTT
TRBJ2-5 | TRBV5-6 | . | . | CASSLGGQGTQETQYF | TGTGCCAGCAGCTTGGGGGGGCAGGGTACCCAAGAGACCCAGTACTTC
TRBJ2-2 | TRBV3-1/TRBV3-2 | TRBD2 | . | CAAAAAGGLTGELFF | TGTGCCGCAGCAGCCGCGGGGGGGCTTACCGGGGAGCTGTTTTTT
TRBJ1-2 | TRBV7-9 | . | . | CASSLFGGGRGFDGYTF | TGTGCCAGCAGCTTATTTGGAGGAGGCAGGGGATTTGATGGCTACACCTTC
TRBJ2-1 | TRBV20-1 | . | . | CSAPQGSEQFF | TGCAGTGCTCCCCAGGGGAGTGAGCAGTTCTTC
TRBJ1-5 | TRBV7-2 | . | . | CASSLYRVNQPQHF | TGTGCCAGCAGCTTATATCGGGTGAATCAGCCCCAGCATTTT
TRBJ2-1 | TRBV19 | . | . | CASSRGPSYNEQFF | TGTGCCAGTTCGCGAGGGCCCTCCTACAATGAGCAGTTCTTC
TRBJ1-1 | TRBV19 | TRBD1 | once | CASSGGTEAFF | TGTGCCAGTTCAGGGGGCACTGAAGCTTTCTTT
TRBJ2-7 | TRBV3-1/TRBV3-2 | TRBD1 | few | CASSGGTGGEQYF | TGTGCCAGCAGCGGAGGGACAGGGGGCGAGCAGTACTTC